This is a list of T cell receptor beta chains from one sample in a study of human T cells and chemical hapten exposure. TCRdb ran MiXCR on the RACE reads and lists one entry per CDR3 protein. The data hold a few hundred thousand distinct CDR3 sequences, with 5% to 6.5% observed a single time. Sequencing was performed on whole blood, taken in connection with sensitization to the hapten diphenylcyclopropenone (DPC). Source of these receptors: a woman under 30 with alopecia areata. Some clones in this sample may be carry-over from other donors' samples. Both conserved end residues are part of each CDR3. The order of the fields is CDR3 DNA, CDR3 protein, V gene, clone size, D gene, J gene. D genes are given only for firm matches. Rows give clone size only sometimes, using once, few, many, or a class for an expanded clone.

CDR3nt: TGTGCCAGCAGAGGAGGGGACAGGGGTTACAATGAGCAGTTCTTC
CDR3aa: CASRGGDRGYNEQFF
v_gene: TRBV28
abundance: few
d_gene: TRBD1
j_gene: TRBJ2-1

CDR3nt: TGCGCCAGCAGCTTGACCCGGACAGGCTATACGGATACGCAGTATTTT
CDR3aa: CASSLTRTGYTDTQYF
v_gene: TRBV5-1
abundance: many
d_gene: TRBD1
j_gene: TRBJ2-3

CDR3nt: TGTGCCAGCAGTAATCCCCGCCAGGGGAGTTGGGGCTACACCTTC
CDR3aa: CASSNPRQGSWGYTF
v_gene: TRBV27
abundance: .
d_gene: .
j_gene: TRBJ1-2

CDR3nt: TGTGCCAGCAGCAAAACTTCCCGTGAAAAACTGTTTTTT
CDR3aa: CASSKTSREKLFF
v_gene: TRBV12-3/TRBV12-4
abundance: .
d_gene: .
j_gene: TRBJ1-4

CDR3nt: TGTGCCAGCAGTTCAGCGGGACAGGGTCCTGGAGGCGAGCAGTACTTC
CDR3aa: CASSSAGQGPGGEQYF
v_gene: TRBV28
abundance: .
d_gene: TRBD1
j_gene: TRBJ2-7

CDR3nt: TGTGCCAGCAGTGTGGGGGGCCCGTCTACAGATACGCAGTATTTT
CDR3aa: CASSVGGPSTDTQYF
v_gene: TRBV6-1
abundance: many
d_gene: .
j_gene: TRBJ2-3

CDR3nt: TGTGCCAGCAGCGGCAGCGTGGCGACAAATGAAAAACTGTTTTTT
CDR3aa: CASSGSVATNEKLFF
v_gene: TRBV7-9
abundance: .
d_gene: .
j_gene: TRBJ1-4

CDR3nt: TGTGCCACCGGACTGTTAACGAACACTGAAGCTTTCTTT
CDR3aa: CATGLLTNTEAFF
v_gene: TRBV15
abundance: many
d_gene: .
j_gene: TRBJ1-1

CDR3nt: TGTGCCAGCACCCGGACTAGCGGGGTTACAGATACGCAGTATTTT
CDR3aa: CASTRTSGVTDTQYF
v_gene: TRBV7-2
abundance: few
d_gene: TRBD2
j_gene: TRBJ2-3

CDR3nt: TGTGCCAGCAGTTTGGAACCGGCGGGGCGGGATACGCAGTATTTT
CDR3aa: CASSLEPAGRDTQYF
v_gene: TRBV12-3/TRBV12-4
abundance: few
d_gene: .
j_gene: TRBJ2-3

CDR3nt: TGTGCCAGCAGCCAACAGGAACTATCTGGCTACACCTTC
CDR3aa: CASSQQELSGYTF
v_gene: TRBV3-1
abundance: few
d_gene: .
j_gene: TRBJ1-2